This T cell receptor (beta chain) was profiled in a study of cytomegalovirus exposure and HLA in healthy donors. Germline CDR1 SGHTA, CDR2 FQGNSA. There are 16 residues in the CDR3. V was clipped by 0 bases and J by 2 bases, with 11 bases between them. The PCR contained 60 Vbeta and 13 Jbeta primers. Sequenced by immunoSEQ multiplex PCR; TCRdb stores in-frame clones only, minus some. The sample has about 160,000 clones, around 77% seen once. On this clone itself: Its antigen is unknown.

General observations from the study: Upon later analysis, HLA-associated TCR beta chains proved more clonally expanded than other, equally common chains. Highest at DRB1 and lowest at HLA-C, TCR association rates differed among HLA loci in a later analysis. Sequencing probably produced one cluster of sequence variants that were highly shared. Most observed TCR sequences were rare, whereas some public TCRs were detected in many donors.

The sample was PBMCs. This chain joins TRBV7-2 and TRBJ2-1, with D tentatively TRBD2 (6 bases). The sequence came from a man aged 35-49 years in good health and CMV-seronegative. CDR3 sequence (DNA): TGTGCCAGCAGCTTAGCGTCGGGAGTAGCCTACAATGAGCAGTTCTTC. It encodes CASSLASGVAYNEQFF.